One and the same sample provided the 22 T cell receptor beta chains below, sequenced in a study of beta chain features in type 1 diabetes. As every portion of the isolated RNA was reverse transcribed, the sequencing read expressed TCRB transcripts. The method was immunoSEQ multiplex PCR; TCRdb's version includes in-frame clones alone and lacks a portion of them. The repertoire holds a few hundred thousand clones, about 9.3% seen once, with just under 0.035% in the top ten. Sequenced input: naive CD4+ T cells from blood. The receptors were gathered from a woman between 18 and 29 years old in good health.

This clone was observed a few times. CDR3 amino acids: CATTPGHNTDTQYF. CDR3 DNA sequence: TGTGCCACCACTCCGGGACACAACACAGATACGCAGTATTTT. V and J are TRBV10-3 and TRBJ2-3; weak D call: TRBD1 (6 bases). This CDR3 is 14 amino acids long. The V end lost 10 bases, the J end lost 2 bases, and 16 bases lay between the germline ends. CDR1 ENHRY and CDR2 SYGVKD come from the germline V gene.

This clone was seen a few times. The chain is built from TRBV2 and TRBJ1-5; D uncertain. The CDR3 runs to 15 residues. V shed 4 bases and J shed 1 base, with 11 bases lying between them. Germline CDR1 SNHLY, CDR2 FYNNEI. The CDR3 loop reads CASSGGGLSNQPQHF. The CDR3 region has the DNA TGTGCCAGCAGTGGCGGAGGGTTGAGCAATCAGCCCCAGCATTTT.

The rearrangement joins TRBV10-2 to TRBJ2-3; TRBD2 aligns across 8 bases. Germline CDR1 reads WSHSY; CDR2 reads SAAADI. This CDR3 region has 15 residues. Trimming removed 6 bases from V and 0 bases from J; junction bases left unmatched: 5. CDR3 nucleotides: TGCGCCAGCAGGGTTACTAGCGGCAGCACAGATACGCAGTATTTT. Protein product: CASRVTSGSTDTQYF.

This clone was found a few times. This rearrangement joins TRBV30 to TRBJ2-7; D perhaps matches TRBD2 (6 bases). Germline V gene data show CDR1 as GTSNPN and CDR2 as SVGIG (reference sequence). The CDR3 covers 12 residues. V was shortened by 7 bases and J by 5 bases, with 15 bases between the two germline ends. The CDR3: CASYAGKHEQYF. The CDR3 DNA sequence: TGTGCCTCCTACGCGGGGAAACACGAGCAGTACTTC.

The chain uses TRBV5-4 and TRBJ2-5, with D tentatively TRBD2 (5 bases). Trimming cost V 3 bases and J 2 bases, with 11 bases left between them. The CDR3 runs to 14 residues. The germline V gene has CDR1 SGHNT and CDR2 YYREEE (reference sequence). CDR3 sequence reads: CASSYPGNQETQYF. The CDR3 coding sequence is TGTGCCAGCAGCTACCCCGGGAATCAAGAGACCCAGTACTTC.

The rearrangement links TRBV14 to TRBJ1-2, with 9 bases lining up with TRBD1. The length of the CDR3 is 17 residues. From germline, CDR1 is SGHDN and CDR2 FVKESK. Trimming removed 7 bases from V and 0 bases from J; junction bases left unmatched: 12. The CDR3 reads CASTPGQGLPSNYGYTF. The CDR3 nucleotides read TGTGCCAGCACCCCGGGACAGGGATTACCCTCTAACTATGGCTACACCTTC.

This clone was seen more than once but under ten times. This chain connects TRBV19 to TRBJ2-7; 7 bases match TRBD1. The V segment lost 3 bases and the J segment 5 bases; nucleotides outside the gene matches: 4. Germline lookup yields CDR1 LNHDA and CDR2 SQIVND (reference sequence). The CDR3 covers 13 residues. The CDR3 nucleotides read TGTGCCAGTAGTATTGGGACAGTCGACGAGCAGTACTTC. It encodes CASSIGTVDEQYF.

This clone was seen more than once but under ten times. The chain has TRBV30 and TRBJ2-7; TRBD1 agrees at 9 bases. Germline-derived CDR1 and CDR2 are GTSNPN and SVGIG (reference sequence). The CDR3 consists of 12 residues. Losses at the gene ends were 7 bases for V and 7 bases for J; bases not matched to a gene: 8. For the CDR3, the DNA is TGTGCCTCCCACAGGGGGCTTCAGGAGCAGTACTTC. This encodes CASHRGLQEQYF.

The chain links TRBV19 to TRBJ2-5; D not certain. Trimming took 3 bases from V and 3 from J, leaving 11 bases between them. The CDR3 runs to 14 residues. The germline V gene has CDR1 LNHDA and CDR2 SQIVND (reference sequence). The CDR3 sequence: CASSIRGREETQYF. Here the CDR3 DNA reads TGTGCCAGTAGTATTCGTGGGCGTGAAGAGACCCAGTACTTC.

V is TRBV5-4 and J is TRBJ1-1; tentative D call: TRBD1 (5 bases). The germline gives CDR1 SGHNT, CDR2 YYREEE (reference sequence). Trimming removed 4 bases at V and 5 bases at J, with 15 bases between. There are 14 residues in the CDR3. The CDR3 reads CASSVGRRETEAFF. DNA for the CDR3: TGTGCCAGCAGCGTGGGACGTCGGGAAACTGAAGCTTTCTTT.

V and J are TRBV5-1 and TRBJ2-3; the D gene is possibly TRBD2 (6 bases). The germline V gene encodes CDR1 SGHRS and CDR2 YFSETQ. The germline V and J ends were trimmed by 1 base and 2 bases, with 11 bases remaining between them. This CDR3 has 15 residues. The chain's CDR3 is CASSLLEGSTDTQYF. As DNA, the CDR3 is TGCGCCAGCAGCTTGTTGGAGGGGTCCACAGATACGCAGTATTTT.

The chain uses TRBV19 and TRBJ2-5; possibly TRBD1 for D (5 bases). The CDR3 is 16 residues long. V was clipped by 5 bases and J by 5 bases, with 21 bases between them. Germline CDR1 is LNHDA and CDR2 is SQIVND (reference sequence). The CDR3 protein is CASSHYIPSGAETQYF. The CDR3 DNA reads TGTGCCAGTAGTCACTACATCCCAAGTGGGGCGGAGACCCAGTACTTC.

The V call is TRBV7-3, the J call TRBJ2-1; D ambiguous. This CDR3 is 14 amino acids long. CDR1 is SGHTA, CDR2 FQGTGA, per germline. V was trimmed by 3 bases and J by 8 bases, leaving 14 bases between them. The DNA for the CDR3 is TGTGCCAGCAGCTTTAACAGCTGGGTCGATGAGCAGTTCTTC. Translating it yields CASSFNSWVDEQFF.

A few counts support this clone. The chain links TRBV5-1 to TRBJ1-2, with D possibly matching TRBD1 (6 bases). The V end was cut by 1 base, the J end by 8 bases, with 15 bases between. Germline CDR1 SGHRS, CDR2 YFSETQ. The CDR3 loop spans 14 amino acids. CDR3 region: CASSLTGSDGGYTF. The CDR3 DNA is TGCGCCAGCAGCTTGACAGGGTCCGACGGCGGCTACACCTTC.

This clone was counted only a few times. The chain joins TRBV18 to TRBJ2-7; a possible D gene is TRBD1 (6 bases). Trimming took off 0 bases at V and 1 base at J, with 10 bases between the two ends. The CDR3 loop spans 15 amino acids. Per germline, CDR1 KGHSH and CDR2 LQKENI. For the CDR3, the DNA is TGTGCCAGCTCACCACCACAGGGTAGTTCCTACGAGCAGTACTTC. Protein sequence: CASSPPQGSSYEQYF.

The rearrangement uses TRBV29-1 and TRBJ2-4; D unresolved. Per germline, CDR1 SQVTM and CDR2 ANQGSEA. Trimming took off 5 bases at V and 4 bases at J, with 9 bases between the two ends. The CDR3 is made up of 12 amino acids. The CDR3 loop reads CSVSAGKNIQYF. The CDR3 DNA reads TGCAGCGTTTCGGCCGGGAAAAACATTCAGTACTTC.

The V call is TRBV5-1, the J call TRBJ2-3, with TRBD1 as a possible D gene (6 bases). Germline V gene lookup returns CDR1 SGHRS and CDR2 YFSETQ. Trimming removed 3 bases from V and 8 bases from J, with 7 bases in between. This CDR3 region has 11 residues. The CDR3 region is CASSSQGTQYF. DNA of the CDR3: TGCGCCAGCAGCTCACAGGGTACGCAGTATTTT. Full variable domain (outside the CDR3, taken from reference TRBV5-1 and TRBJ2-3): KAGVTQTPRYLIKTRGQQVTLSCSPISGHRSVSWYQQTPGQGLQFLFEYFSETQRNKGNFPGRFSGRQFSNSRSEMNVSTLELGDSALYLCASSSQGTQYFGPGTRLTVL.

The chain carries TRBV7-9 and TRBJ1-1, with 9 bases aligning to TRBD1. Looked up from germline, CDR1 is SEHNR and CDR2 is FQNEAQ (reference sequence). This CDR3 is 16 amino acids long. With V trimmed by 1 base and J by 0 bases, 3 bases remained unmatched. CDR3 sequence (DNA): TGTGCCAGCAGCTTAGTTGGACAGGGGATGAACACTGAAGCTTTCTTT. This gives the protein CASSLVGQGMNTEAFF.

This clone was recorded at least ten times. This chain uses TRBV9 with TRBJ1-5; D unresolved. The V end was cut by 0 bases, the J end by 4 bases, with 5 bases between. Germline V gene lookup returns CDR1 SGDLS and CDR2 YYNGEE. The CDR3 is made up of 13 amino acids. In nucleotides, the CDR3 is TGTGCCAGCAGCGTAGACGAGAATCAGCCCCAGCATTTT. Its translation is CASSVDENQPQHF.

V is TRBV30 and J is TRBJ2-5, with TRBD2 matching over 8 bases. Germline assignment: CDR1 GTSNPN and CDR2 SVGIG (reference sequence). V lost 0 bases to trimming and J lost 2 bases; unmatched junction nucleotides: 8. The CDR3 has 16 residues. CDR3 DNA sequence: TGTGCCTGGAGTGTACTGGCGGGAGGCCCACAAGAGACCCAGTACTTC. As protein: CAWSVLAGGPQETQYF.

In its sample, this clone was seen a few times. The chain links TRBV9 to TRBJ2-7, with 7 bases aligning to TRBD1. The junction had 11 bases not matched to a gene; V was cut back by 4 bases and J by 7 bases. In germline, CDR1 is SGDLS, CDR2 YYNGEE. The CDR3 is 14 amino acids. In DNA, the CDR3 is TGTGCCAGCAGCCCAGACTCGCCCAGGGGGGAGCAGTACTTC. Its protein product is CASSPDSPRGEQYF.

This clone was seen more than once but under ten times. The chain carries TRBV27 and TRBJ2-7; 9 bases align to TRBD2. V gave up 4 bases and J gave up 4 bases; unmatched junction bases: 17. Germline lookup yields CDR1 MNHEY and CDR2 SMNVEV (reference sequence). This CDR3 has 18 residues. The CDR3, as DNA: TGTGCCAGCAGTTCCACCGGGACTAGCTCCCTTCTTATGTACGAGCAGTACTTC. As protein: CASSSTGTSSLLMYEQYF.